What follows are 18 T cell receptor beta chains derived from one specimen sequenced in a study of type 1 and type 2 diabetes patients. Genomic DNA was the PCR template. A primer set of 30 forward and 13 reverse primers amplified the CDR3. TCRdb passed the multiplex PCR reads through MiXCR, listing each CDR3 protein once. The sample has 280,000 or so distinct CDR3 sequences; around 50% are singletons. Sequenced material: peripheral blood mononuclear cells (PBMCs). The receptors come from a young man with type 2 diabetes.

V usage is TRBV20-1 and J usage is TRBJ2-7, with TRBD2 matching over 7 bases. The germline CDR1 and CDR2 sequences are DFQATT and SNEGSKA (reference sequence). The CDR3 covers 15 residues. J lost 4 bases, V lost 3 bases, and 12 bases had no gene match. CDR3 sequence: CSARVLGTTQYEQYF. The DNA for the CDR3 is TGCAGTGCTAGGGTGTTGGGGACTACACAATACGAGCAGTACTTC.

The chain is built from TRBV4-2 and TRBJ2-2; 14 bases are a match to TRBD2. Losses at the gene ends were 4 bases for V and 0 bases for J; bases not matched to a gene: 10. CDR1 is LGHNA and CDR2 is YNFKEQ in the germline V gene. The length of the CDR3 is 20 residues. CDR3 sequence: CASSRRLAGGQAANTGELFF. The CDR3 DNA reads TGTGCCAGCAGCCGACGACTAGCGGGGGGGCAGGCAGCGAACACCGGGGAGCTGTTTTTT.

This clonotype was observed at least ten times. The chain uses TRBV15 and TRBJ2-7; D unresolved. CDR3 length: 15 amino acids. V shed 0 bases and J shed 3 bases, with 12 bases lying between them. The germline V gene has CDR1 LNHNV and CDR2 YYDKDF (reference sequence). Here the CDR3 DNA reads TGTGCCACCAGCAGAGATCGAGTTCTGGACTACGAGCAGTACTTC. It codes for CATSRDRVLDYEQYF.

This clonotype has at least ten counts. This chain connects TRBV2 to TRBJ2-7, with D perhaps assigned TRBD1 or TRBD2 (5 bases each). CDR1 and CDR2 (germline): SNHLY, FYNNEI. This CDR3 comprises 11 residues. Deletions cut 8 bases from V and 3 bases from J, with 8 bases between. The CDR3 sequence is CASGTHYEQYF. The CDR3 nucleotides read TGTGCCAGCGGGACCCACTACGAGCAGTACTTC.

As regards this clonotype: One end of the junction does not line up with germline, which may come from a read error. V and J are TRBV4-1 and TRBJ2-5; 8 nucleotides align to TRBD1. Matching the DNA end better, TRBJ2-7 makes the J call doubtful. Germline CDR1 and CDR2: MGHRA and YSYEKL. The CDR3 contains 16 residues. CDR3 DNA sequence: TGTGCCAGCAGCCAAAGGCCGGGGACAGGACTCTACGAGCAGTACTTC. Its protein product is CASSQRPGTGLYEQYF.

The V call is TRBV19, the J call TRBJ2-5, with 7 bases matching TRBD1. The germline V gene encodes CDR1 LNHDA and CDR2 SQIVND (reference sequence). The J segment lost 6 bases and the V segment lost 1 base, leaving 17 bases of the junction unmatched. The CDR3 sequence is 18 residues long. CDR3 region: CASSIGLGSRQGQKTQYF. The DNA for the CDR3 is TGTGCCAGTAGTATAGGTCTGGGATCGAGACAGGGACAAAAGACCCAGTACTTC. Full variable domain (rest looked up from reference TRBV19 and TRBJ2-5): DGGITQSPKYLFRKEGQNVTLSCEQNLNHDAMYWYRQDPGQGLRLIYYSQIVNDFQKGDIAEGYSVSREKKESFPLTVTSAQKNPTAFYLCASSIGLGSRQGQKTQYFGPGTRLLVL.

This clonotype turned up a few times. CDR3 amino acids: CSVVLSWLGTEAFF. The CDR3 coding sequence is TGCAGCGTTGTCCTCTCTTGGCTCGGAACTGAAGCTTTCTTT. The genes are TRBV29-1 and TRBJ1-1; D not certain. Germline V lookup: CDR1 SQVTM, CDR2 ANQGSEA. The CDR3 consists of 14 residues. Trimming removed 4 bases from V and 5 bases from J, with 17 bases in between.

J is TRBJ1-4 and V is TRBV19; maybe TRBD1 (6 bases). The CDR3 contains 15 residues. The V end was cut by 4 bases, the J end by 3 bases, with 12 bases between. The germline V gene has CDR1 LNHDA and CDR2 SQIVND (reference sequence). The CDR3 sequence is CASSNQGTSNEKLFF. CDR3 bases: TGTGCCAGTAGTAATCAGGGGACGTCTAATGAAAAACTGTTTTTT.

Ten or more counts support this clonotype. DNA of the CDR3: TGTGCCTGGGGGACAGGGGTTCAAGAGACCCAGTACTTC. Translated: CAWGTGVQETQYF. This chain uses TRBV30 with TRBJ2-5; 10 positions agree with TRBD1. The CDR3 sequence is 13 residues long. Germline V gene data show CDR1 as GTSNPN and CDR2 as SVGIG (reference sequence). Germline trimming cut 5 bases from V and 2 bases from J; bases unmatched to any gene: 2.

This chain uses TRBV30 with TRBJ2-3; 7 nucleotides align to TRBD2. Trimming cost V 0 bases and J 0 bases; bases outside gene matches: 3. The germline V gene has CDR1 GTSNPN and CDR2 SVGIG (reference sequence). The CDR3 has 15 residues. DNA of the CDR3: TGTGCCTGGAGTGTAACTAGCGTAAGCACAGATACGCAGTATTTT. Translation: CAWSVTSVSTDTQYF.

The chain is built from TRBV19 and TRBJ1-4; a possible D gene is TRBD1 (5 bases). Trimming stripped 6 bases from V and 3 bases from J, with 14 bases between. The CDR3 is 15 amino acids. Germline V gene data show CDR1 as LNHDA and CDR2 as SQIVND (reference sequence). The CDR3 nucleotides are TGTGCCAGTAGAGCAGAGACAGATTCTAATGAAAAACTGTTTTTT. Translated: CASRAETDSNEKLFF.

This clonotype was found once. The gene calls are TRBV19 and TRBJ2-5; no definite D call. Germline CDR1 reads LNHDA; CDR2 reads SQIVND (reference sequence). Trimming took 3 bases from V and 0 from J, leaving 26 bases between them. The CDR3 length is 20 residues. In nucleotides, the CDR3 is TGTGCCAGTAGTATGTCGCAGAGTGTCGGCGATAACCCGTACCAAGAGACCCAGTACTTC. Its translation: CASSMSQSVGDNPYQETQYF.

The V call is TRBV11-3, the J call TRBJ1-1; 12 bases line up with TRBD1. Looked up from germline, CDR1 is SGHNT and CDR2 is YENEEA. Losses at the gene ends were 5 bases for V and 4 bases for J; bases not matched to a gene: 5. This CDR3 has 15 residues. The CDR3 DNA follows: TGTGCCAGCAGCCCGGGACAGGGGGCAGGCACTGAAGCTTTCTTT. It is translated as CASSPGQGAGTEAFF. Using reference TRBV11-3 and TRBJ1-1 for the parts outside the CDR3, the full variable domain is EAGVVQSPRYKIIEKKQPVAFWCNPISGHNTLYWYLQNLGQGPELLIRYENEEAVDDSQLPKDRFSAERLKGVDSTLKIQPAELGDSAVYLCASSPGQGAGTEAFFGQGTRLTVV.

This chain connects TRBV28 to TRBJ2-7; D is undetermined. This CDR3 is built from 14 residues. V shed 6 bases and J shed 0 bases, with 12 bases lying between them. From germline, CDR1 is MDHEN and CDR2 SYDVKM. The CDR3 DNA reads TGTGCCAGCAGCGAGGCAGGTGGCTCCTACGAGCAGTACTTC. Its translation: CASSEAGGSYEQYF.

This clonotype came up a few times. This rearrangement joins TRBV15 to TRBJ1-1; maybe TRBD1 (5 bases). Germline CDR1 is LNHNV and CDR2 is YYDKDF (reference sequence). The CDR3 totals 15 residues. The germline V and J ends were trimmed by 8 bases and 5 bases, with 21 bases remaining between them. The CDR3 coding sequence is TGTGCCACCTCCCGGGACTTAGGTGGGTGGACTGAAGCTTTCTTT. It translates to CATSRDLGGWTEAFF.

This chain connects TRBV7-3 to TRBJ2-7; D gene ambiguous. The V end was cut by 5 bases, the J end by 3 bases, with 14 bases between. CDR1 is SGHTA, CDR2 FQGTGA, per germline. This CDR3 spans 14 amino acids. The CDR3 nucleotides read TGTGCCAGCAGCCAAGATCTCGGCAGCTACGAGCAGTACTTC. Amino acid sequence: CASSQDLGSYEQYF.

The chain has TRBV5-1 and TRBJ1-1, with 8 bases identical to TRBD1. The V and J ends lost 0 bases and 6 bases, in that order; junction bases with no gene match: 10. CDR3 length: 16 amino acids. Germline-derived CDR1 and CDR2 are SGHRS and YFSETQ. The CDR3 DNA sequence: TGCGCCAGCAGCTTGGGGGACAGGCTAAGGGAGGCTGAAGCTTTCTTT. Protein: CASSLGDRLREAEAFF.

V and J are TRBV7-8 and TRBJ2-7, with D perhaps TRBD1 (6 bases). The CDR3 runs 14 residues. V was trimmed by 2 bases and J by 3 bases, leaving 11 bases between them. Germline CDR1 and CDR2: SGHVS and FQNEAQ. CDR3 amino acids: CASSLRDNHYEQYF. The CDR3 DNA sequence: TGTGCCAGCAGCTTAAGGGACAATCACTACGAGCAGTACTTC.